The source of this T cell receptor (beta chain) is a study of T-cell reconstitution after alpha-beta-depleted transplantation in children. Study findings and constraints: The main origin of T-cell counts and diversity one year after transplant was newly produced T cells.

In the case of this clonotype: Its cognate antigen is unknown.

Unique molecular identifiers tagged the TCRbeta library. Using its own MiXCR run on the PCR reads, TCRdb lists one record per CDR3 protein. Here the sample spans 780,000 or so distinct CDR3 sequences, around 15% being singletons. Germline V lookup: CDR1 SEHNR, CDR2 FQNEAQ (reference sequence). V dropped 6 bases and J dropped 3 bases, with 18 bases sitting between them. The CDR3 runs 15 residues. The specimen was PBMCs, mostly from graft donor cells, collected 360 days after TCRalphabeta/CD19-depleted stem cell transplant. The chain carries TRBV7-9 and TRBJ2-7, with a weak D call TRBD2 (6 bases). The source is a male patient between 10 and 17 years old who had a stem cell transplant for acute lymphoblastic leukemia, so the T cells may come from the graft donor. CDR3 DNA sequence: TGTGCCAGCAGGAGACTTAGTCGGGAGAACTACGAGCAGTACTTC. Protein: CASRRLSRENYEQYF.